This TCR beta chain was identified in a study of OX40 agonist ivuxolimab in advanced cancers. Study details: Patients were treated with ivuxolimab, an agonistic anti-OX40 (CD134) antibody. Study-wide results and limits: Blood T cells, both CD4+ and CD8+, expanded clonally by week 6 at 0.1 to 3.0 mg/kg. It was not determined which antigens were specifically recognized by the peripheral T cells that had undergone clonal expansion.

In the case of this clone: Its antigen remains unknown.

Profiling relied on immunoSEQ multiplex PCR, and the TCRdb table lists in-frame clones only, not all of them. This table holds about 69,000 clones, roughly 90% found once. V was trimmed by 4 bases and J by 7 bases, leaving 5 bases between them. In germline, CDR1 is SGHNT, CDR2 YENEEA. The CDR3 has 11 residues. The TCR originated in an adult with an advanced solid tumor such as melanoma, head and neck, liver or kidney cancer. The sequenced sample was CD4+ or CD8+ T cells sorted from blood, obtained in a trial of the OX40 agonist ivuxolimab. V and J are TRBV11-3 and TRBJ2-1; D is unresolved. CDR3 bases: TGTGCCAGCAGCTCGCCGAATGAGCAGTTCTTC. Its protein is CASSSPNEQFF.